A single TCR beta chain is shown here with its context. Adult donors, all healthy and HIV-negative, had no recent acute infections or vaccinations. This entry belongs to a study of shared clonotypes between healthy human individuals. As for the study in general: A donor's plate count was three for CD4 naive and three for CD4 memory; CD8 naive had two and CD8 memory one.

This table comes from immunoSEQ multiplex PCR, and its TCRdb copy is limited to in-frame clones, with some not included. The repertoire holds 2 million to 2.5 million clones, with more than 90% as singletons. The sequence was obtained from a man aged 18 to 30 in good health. Source material: naive CD4+ T cells sorted from blood. This sample's subset: CD45RA+ positively selected.

The CDR3 sequence is CASRVGQGGSPLHF. The CDR3 DNA sequence: TGTGCCAGCAGGGTGGGACAGGGCGGTTCACCCCTCCACTTT. The V and J genes are TRBV5-4 and TRBJ1-6, with 9 bases fitting TRBD1. The CDR3 has 14 amino acids. Germline assignment: CDR1 SGHNT and CDR2 YYREEE (reference sequence). V lost 5 bases and J lost 9; bases outside the gene matches: 6.